The T cell receptor beta chain described here comes from a study of T-cell reconstitution after alpha-beta-depleted transplantation in children. This clonotype is a singleton in its sample. The antigen is undetermined. Findings and caveats of the study: Recipient T cells and thymic progenitors that survived gave rise to the high TCRbeta diversity observed at day 60 in some patients. Several hundred rapidly expanded clones from non-depleted graft cells reportedly supplied alpha-beta T cells about two months post-transplant. A year post-transplant, T-cell counts and diversity derived mostly from newly produced T cells.

This CDR3 contains 15 residues. Trimming took 5 bases from V and 7 from J; bases not matched to a gene: 4. Germline V gives CDR1 SEHNR, CDR2 FQNEAQ (reference sequence). Molecular barcoding with unique molecular identifiers was used for the TCRbeta library. TCRdb reprocessed the PCR reads with MiXCR, giving one entry per CDR3 protein. The data show about 420,000 distinct CDR3 sequences, roughly 16% seen once. This clonotype was sampled from a boy younger than two who had a stem cell transplant for Wiskott-Aldrich syndrome, so the T cells may come from the graft donor. This material consisted of PBMCs, mostly from graft donor cells, taken 360 days after TCRalphabeta/CD19-depleted stem cell transplant. The chain is built from TRBV7-9 and TRBJ2-1; TRBD2 aligns across 14 bases. In nucleotides, the CDR3 is TGTGCCAGCAGCGTTAGACTAGCGGGGGGGAATGAGCAGTTCTTC. Translating it yields CASSVRLAGGNEQFF.